This T cell receptor (beta chain) derives from a study of blood T cells in healthy people across ages. Study-level results: The long-lived group displayed more naive CD4+ cells, plus higher diversity, than the aged donors did.

Together with a sample-barcoded 5' primer, a J-beta primer mix was included in a second PCR lasting 7 to 11 cycles. Every molecule of cDNA carried a tag from a template-switch adaptor with 12 random nucleotides. TCRdb reprocessed the 5' RACE reads via MiXCR and lists one record per CDR3 protein. The sample lists over 1,300,000 distinct CDR3 sequences, 59% occurring once. Trimming shortened V by 9 bases and J by 3 bases, and 17 bases separated the two germline ends. Germline V CDR1 and CDR2: MNHEY, SMNVEV (reference sequence). The CDR3 spans 14 residues. About this clonotype itself: Its specificity is unknown.

The sample was blood. The origin of this receptor is a man aged 18 to 35 in good health. V and J are TRBV27 and TRBJ1-2, with unresolved D. CDR3 nucleotide sequence: TGTGCCAGTCCCATAGAGGAGGGAGACTATGGCTACACCTTC. Its protein is CASPIEEGDYGYTF.